This T cell receptor beta chain was profiled in a study of shared clonotypes between healthy human individuals. Libraries were prepared by immunoSEQ multiplex PCR; TCRdb keeps only in-frame clonotypes and omits some of them. This table holds 2 million to 2.5 million clones, roughly 93% found once. Trimming cost V 4 bases and J 5 bases; bases outside gene matches: 9. The CDR3 spans 15 residues. Germline loops: CDR1 SQVTM, CDR2 ANQGSEA. All donors were healthy HIV-negative adults lacking recent acute infections or vaccinations. CD4+ cell separation produced CD45RA+ naive and CD45RA-negative memory subsets. Findings of the study overall: Naive subsets generally had larger estimated richness than memory subsets.

With respect to this clone: Its cognate antigen is unknown.

V usage is TRBV29-1 and J usage is TRBJ2-1, with 9 bases fitting TRBD2. The clonotype was recovered from a man aged 18 to 35 in good health. Some clones in this sample may be carry-over from other donors' samples. Sequencing was done on a sample of naive CD4+ T cells from PBMCs. The subset was: CD45RA+ positively selected. Written as DNA, the CDR3 is TGCAGCGTTGCGACCACTAGCGGGTACCACAATGAGCAGTTCTTC. Translated: CSVATTSGYHNEQFF.